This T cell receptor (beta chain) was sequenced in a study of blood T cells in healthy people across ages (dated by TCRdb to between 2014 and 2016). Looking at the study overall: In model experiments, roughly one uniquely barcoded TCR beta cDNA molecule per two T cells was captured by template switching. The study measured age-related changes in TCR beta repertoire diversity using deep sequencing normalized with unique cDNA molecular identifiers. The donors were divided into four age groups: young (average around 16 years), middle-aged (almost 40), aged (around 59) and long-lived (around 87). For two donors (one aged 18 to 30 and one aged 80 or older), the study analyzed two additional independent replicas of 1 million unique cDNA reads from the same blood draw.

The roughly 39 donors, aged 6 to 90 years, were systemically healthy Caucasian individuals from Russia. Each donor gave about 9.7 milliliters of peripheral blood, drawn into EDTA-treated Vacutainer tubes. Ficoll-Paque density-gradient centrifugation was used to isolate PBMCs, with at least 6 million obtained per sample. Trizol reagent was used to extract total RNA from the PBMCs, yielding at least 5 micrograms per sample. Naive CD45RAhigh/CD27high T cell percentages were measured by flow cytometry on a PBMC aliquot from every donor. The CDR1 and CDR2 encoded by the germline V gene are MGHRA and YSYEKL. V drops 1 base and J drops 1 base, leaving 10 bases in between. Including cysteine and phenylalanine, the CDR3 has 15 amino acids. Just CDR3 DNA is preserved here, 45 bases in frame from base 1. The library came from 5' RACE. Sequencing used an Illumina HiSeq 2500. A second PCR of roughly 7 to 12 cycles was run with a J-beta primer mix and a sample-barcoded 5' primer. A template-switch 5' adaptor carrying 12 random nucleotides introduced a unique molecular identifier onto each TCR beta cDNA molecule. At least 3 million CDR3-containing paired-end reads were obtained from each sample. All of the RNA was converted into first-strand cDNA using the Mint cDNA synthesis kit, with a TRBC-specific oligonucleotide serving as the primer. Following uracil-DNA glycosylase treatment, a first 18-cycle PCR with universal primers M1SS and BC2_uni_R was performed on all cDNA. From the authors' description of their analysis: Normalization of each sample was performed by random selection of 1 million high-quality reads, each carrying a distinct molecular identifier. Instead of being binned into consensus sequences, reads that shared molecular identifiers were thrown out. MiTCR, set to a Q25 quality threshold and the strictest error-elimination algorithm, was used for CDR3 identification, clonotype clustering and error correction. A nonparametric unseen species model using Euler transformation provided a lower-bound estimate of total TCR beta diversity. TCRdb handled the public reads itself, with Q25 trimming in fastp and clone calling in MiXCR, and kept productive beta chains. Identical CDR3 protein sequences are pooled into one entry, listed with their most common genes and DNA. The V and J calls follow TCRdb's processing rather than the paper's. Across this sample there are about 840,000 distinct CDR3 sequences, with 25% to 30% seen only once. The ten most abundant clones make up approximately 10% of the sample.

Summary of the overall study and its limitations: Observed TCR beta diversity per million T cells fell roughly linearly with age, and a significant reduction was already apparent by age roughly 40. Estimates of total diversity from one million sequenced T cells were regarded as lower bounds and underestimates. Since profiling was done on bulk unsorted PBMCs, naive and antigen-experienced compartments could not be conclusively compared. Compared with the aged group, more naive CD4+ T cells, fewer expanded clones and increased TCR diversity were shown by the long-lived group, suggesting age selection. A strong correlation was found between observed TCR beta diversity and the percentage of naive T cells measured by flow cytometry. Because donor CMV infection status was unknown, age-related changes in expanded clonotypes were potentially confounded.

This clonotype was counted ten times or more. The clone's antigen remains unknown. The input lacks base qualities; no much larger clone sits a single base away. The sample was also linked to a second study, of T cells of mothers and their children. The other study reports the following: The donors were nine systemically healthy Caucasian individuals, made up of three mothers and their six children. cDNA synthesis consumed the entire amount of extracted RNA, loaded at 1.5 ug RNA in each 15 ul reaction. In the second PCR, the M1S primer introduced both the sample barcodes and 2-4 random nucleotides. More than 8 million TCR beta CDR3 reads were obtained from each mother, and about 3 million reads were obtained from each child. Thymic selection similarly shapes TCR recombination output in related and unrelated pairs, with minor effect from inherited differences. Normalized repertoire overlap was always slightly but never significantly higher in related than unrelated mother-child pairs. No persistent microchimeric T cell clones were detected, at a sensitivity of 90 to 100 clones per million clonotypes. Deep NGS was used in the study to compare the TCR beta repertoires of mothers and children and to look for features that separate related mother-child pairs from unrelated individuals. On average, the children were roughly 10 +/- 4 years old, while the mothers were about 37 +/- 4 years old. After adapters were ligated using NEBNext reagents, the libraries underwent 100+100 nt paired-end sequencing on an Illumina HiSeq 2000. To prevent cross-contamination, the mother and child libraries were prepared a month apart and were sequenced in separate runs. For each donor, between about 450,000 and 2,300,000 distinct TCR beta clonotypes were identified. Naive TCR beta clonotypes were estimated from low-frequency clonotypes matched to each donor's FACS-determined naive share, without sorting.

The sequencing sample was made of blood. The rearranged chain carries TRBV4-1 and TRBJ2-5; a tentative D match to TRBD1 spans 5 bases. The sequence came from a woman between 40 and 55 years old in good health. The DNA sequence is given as TGCGCCAGCAGCCAAGTTGTGACAGCCCAAGAGACCCAGTACTTC. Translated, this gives CASSQVVTAQETQYF.